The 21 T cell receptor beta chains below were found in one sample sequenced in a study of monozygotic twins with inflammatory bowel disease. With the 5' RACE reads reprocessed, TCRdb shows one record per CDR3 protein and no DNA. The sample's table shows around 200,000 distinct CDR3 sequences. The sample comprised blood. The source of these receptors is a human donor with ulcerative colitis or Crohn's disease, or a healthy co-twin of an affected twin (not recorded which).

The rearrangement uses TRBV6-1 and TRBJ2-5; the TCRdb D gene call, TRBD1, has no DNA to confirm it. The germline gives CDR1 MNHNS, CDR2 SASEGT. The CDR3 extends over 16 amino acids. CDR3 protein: CASTVTVGGRQETQYF.

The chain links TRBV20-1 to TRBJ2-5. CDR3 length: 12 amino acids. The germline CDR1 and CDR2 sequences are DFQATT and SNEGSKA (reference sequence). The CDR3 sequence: CSARGRQETQYF.

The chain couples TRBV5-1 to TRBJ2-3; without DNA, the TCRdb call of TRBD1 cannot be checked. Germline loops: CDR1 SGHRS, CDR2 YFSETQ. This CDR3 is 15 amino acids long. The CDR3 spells CASRPQGSFTDTQYF.

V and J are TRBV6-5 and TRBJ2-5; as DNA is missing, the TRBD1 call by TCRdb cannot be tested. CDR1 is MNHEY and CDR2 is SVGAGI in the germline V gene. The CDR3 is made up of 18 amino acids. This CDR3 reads CASSPPWDSMGRVETQYF.

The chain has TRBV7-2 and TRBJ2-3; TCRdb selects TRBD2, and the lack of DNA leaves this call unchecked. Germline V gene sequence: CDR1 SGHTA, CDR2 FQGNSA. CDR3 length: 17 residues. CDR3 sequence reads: CASRMIAGGLGTDTQYF.

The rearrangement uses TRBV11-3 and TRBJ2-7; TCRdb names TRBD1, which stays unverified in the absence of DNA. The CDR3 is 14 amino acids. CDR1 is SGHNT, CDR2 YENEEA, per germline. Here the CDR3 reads CASSRGGQSYEQYF.

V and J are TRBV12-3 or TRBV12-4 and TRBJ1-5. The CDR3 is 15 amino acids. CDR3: CASCAGSRGNQPQHF.

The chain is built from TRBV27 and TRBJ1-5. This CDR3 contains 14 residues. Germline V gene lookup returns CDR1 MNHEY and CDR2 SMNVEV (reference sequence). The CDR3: CASSLNGGNQPQHF.

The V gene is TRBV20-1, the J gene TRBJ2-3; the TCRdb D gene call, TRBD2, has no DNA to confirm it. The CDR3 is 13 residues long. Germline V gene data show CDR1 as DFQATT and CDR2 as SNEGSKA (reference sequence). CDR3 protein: CSAGGDPTDTQYF.

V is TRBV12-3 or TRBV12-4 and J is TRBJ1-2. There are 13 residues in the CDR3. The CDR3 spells CASSLEQSYGYTF.

The CDR3 loop is CASSFEGAGGYTF. The chain links TRBV12-3 or TRBV12-4 to TRBJ1-2; TCRdb reports TRBD1, a call that lacks DNA to check it against. This CDR3 contains 13 residues.

The CDR3 reads CSASKLGELFF. J is TRBJ2-2 and V is TRBV20-1. CDR1 and CDR2 from the germline V gene are DFQATT and SNEGSKA (reference sequence). CDR3 length: 11 amino acids.

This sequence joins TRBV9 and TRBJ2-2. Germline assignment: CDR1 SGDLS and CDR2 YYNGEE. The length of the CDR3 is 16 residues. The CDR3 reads CASSVGVATNTGELFF.

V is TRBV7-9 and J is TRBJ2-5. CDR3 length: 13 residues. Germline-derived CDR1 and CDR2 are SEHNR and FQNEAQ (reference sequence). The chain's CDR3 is CASSRLGSRTQYF.

The CDR3 loop is CASSYSRSRYNEQFF. J is TRBJ2-1 and V is TRBV6-5. The CDR3 is made up of 15 amino acids. In germline, CDR1 is MNHEY, CDR2 SVGAGI.

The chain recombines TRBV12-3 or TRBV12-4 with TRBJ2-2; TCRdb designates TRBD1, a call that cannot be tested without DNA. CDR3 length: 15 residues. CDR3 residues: CASKGQGANTGELFF.

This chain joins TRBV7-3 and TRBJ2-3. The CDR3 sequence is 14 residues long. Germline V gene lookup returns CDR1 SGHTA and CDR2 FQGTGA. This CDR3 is CASSSHPSTDTQYF.

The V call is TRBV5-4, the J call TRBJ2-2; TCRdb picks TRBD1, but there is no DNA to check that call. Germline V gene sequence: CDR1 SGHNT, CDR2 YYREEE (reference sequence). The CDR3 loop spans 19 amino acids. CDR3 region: CASSLWFGGDAYRLRELFF.

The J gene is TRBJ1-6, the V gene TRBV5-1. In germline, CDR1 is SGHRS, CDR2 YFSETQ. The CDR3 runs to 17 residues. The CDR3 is CASSSGPISSYNSPLHF.

CDR3 residues: CASSPDSNYGYTF. The genes are TRBV18 and TRBJ1-2; checking the TCRdb D call of TRBD1 is not possible without DNA. Germline V CDR1 and CDR2: KGHSH, LQKENI. The CDR3 is made up of 13 amino acids.

CDR3 protein: CATQPPDSPLHF. The chain joins TRBV7-9 to TRBJ1-6; absent DNA, TCRdb's TRBD1 call cannot be checked. Germline assignment: CDR1 SEHNR and CDR2 FQNEAQ (reference sequence). The CDR3 spans 12 residues.